The next 9 T cell receptor beta chains were all read from a single sample in a study of technical replicates of blood from a handful of donors. The protocol was immunoSEQ multiplex PCR, while the TCRdb copy is restricted to in-frame clones and leaves out a portion. The sample yields tens of thousands of clones, just under 95% seen once. The sample consisted of T cells isolated from PBMCs. Receptors were obtained from a human donor in good health.

This clone showed up just once. The V and J genes are TRBV29-1 and TRBJ2-5; TRBD1 might be the D (6 bases). Germline V lookup: CDR1 SQVTM, CDR2 ANQGSEA. V was shortened by 7 bases and J by 4 bases, with 13 bases between the two germline ends. There are 12 residues in the CDR3. CDR3 residues: CSANQGRETQYF. The CDR3 coding sequence is TGCAGCGCTAACCAGGGGAGAGAGACCCAGTACTTC. Using reference TRBV29-1 and TRBJ2-5 for the parts outside the CDR3, the full variable domain is SAVISQKPSRDICQRGTSLTIQCQVDSQVTMMFWYRQQPGQSLTLIATANQGSEATYESGFVIDKFPISRPNLTFSTLTVSNMSPEDSSIYLCSANQGRETQYFGPGTRLLVL.

V is TRBV14 and J is TRBJ1-1, with a possible D match to TRBD1 (5 bases). Germline V gives CDR1 SGHDN, CDR2 FVKESK. The germline V and J ends were trimmed by 4 bases and 4 bases, with 10 bases remaining between them. This CDR3 is built from 13 residues. CDR3 nucleotides: TGTGCCAGCAGCCTTAGGGGAGGCACTGAAGCTTTCTTT. Protein: CASSLRGGTEAFF.

The J gene is TRBJ2-7, the V gene TRBV5-6; 7 nucleotides match TRBD1. The trim removed 5 bases at V and 4 bases at J, leaving 12 bases unmatched. The V gene's germline CDR1 is SGHDT and CDR2 YYEEEE. This CDR3 has 15 residues. The CDR3 coding sequence is TGTGCCAGCAGTTCACGTAGGGGGCTCTTATACGAGCAGTACTTC. Protein sequence: CASSSRRGLLYEQYF.

This rearrangement joins TRBV29-1 to TRBJ2-7, with TRBD2 identical over 10 bases. Germline V gene sequence: CDR1 SQVTM, CDR2 ANQGSEA. The CDR3 extends over 18 amino acids. Losses at the gene ends were 2 bases for V and 1 base for J; bases not matched to a gene: 14. CDR3 nucleotide sequence: TGCAGCGTTGAACAGCGGGAGGGCCAAAAGCTAAATTCCTACGAGCAGTACTTC. It encodes CSVEQREGQKLNSYEQYF.

V and J are TRBV11-2 and TRBJ2-1; D ambiguous. Germline assignment: CDR1 SGHAT and CDR2 FQNNGV. With 6 bases removed from V and 0 bases from J, the gap between germline ends came to 9 bases. The CDR3 covers 14 residues. The CDR3 DNA sequence: TGTGCCAGCAGTCGTGCCAGCTCCTACAATGAGCAGTTCTTC. Translated: CASSRASSYNEQFF.

This sequence joins TRBV27 and TRBJ2-3; 12 positions match TRBD1. Germline V gives CDR1 MNHEY, CDR2 SMNVEV (reference sequence). The CDR3 is 15 amino acids. Trimming at V came to 4 bases and at J to 6 bases, leaving 5 bases not matched to a gene. The DNA of the CDR3 is TGTGCCAGCAGTTGGGGACAGGGGGCGCCGGATACGCAGTATTTT. It specifies CASSWGQGAPDTQYF.

This chain uses TRBV6-5 with TRBJ2-3; TRBD2 might be the D (6 bases). Between the trimmed V and J ends, which lost 2 bases and 8 bases, there was a span of 14 bases. The CDR3 loop spans 14 amino acids. Looked up from germline, CDR1 is MNHEY and CDR2 is SVGAGI. The CDR3 region is CASSYGTEGTTQYF. Here the CDR3 DNA reads TGTGCCAGCAGTTACGGGACGGAGGGTACTACGCAGTATTTT.

V usage is TRBV6-6 and J usage is TRBJ1-1, with 8 bases lining up with TRBD1. CDR3 length: 14 residues. Losses at the gene ends were 6 bases for V and 3 bases for J; bases not matched to a gene: 6. Germline CDR1 reads MNHNY; CDR2 reads SVGAGI (reference sequence). The CDR3 spells CASRQTGVDTEAFF. DNA of the CDR3: TGTGCCAGCAGGCAGACAGGGGTGGACACTGAAGCTTTCTTT.

As concerns this clone: The identical CDR3 is also encoded by other nucleotide sequences in the sample. The V call is TRBV2, the J call TRBJ2-7; D possibly corresponds to TRBD1 (7 bases). Trimming removed 7 bases at V and 1 base at J, with 11 bases between. CDR3 length: 13 residues. Germline CDR1 is SNHLY and CDR2 is FYNNEI. The CDR3 spells CASKQGGSYEQYF. The CDR3 DNA reads TGTGCCAGCAAGCAGGGGGGTTCCTACGAGCAGTACTTC.